The present TCR beta chain was sequenced within a study of TIL therapy for anti-PD-1-resistant metastatic lung cancer. Overall study context: Half of patients were current or former smokers. Median tumor mutation burden was about 1.5 mutations per megabase.

This sample's time point: pre-treatment sample, taken before nivolumab and TIL therapy. Enrollment ran from late 2017 to early 2020. This was the immunoSEQ v3 assay. TCRdb's copy holds only in-frame clones and misses some; the assay was immunoSEQ multiplex PCR. The table records about 32,000 clones, about 70% of them present only once. A single count supports this clone. Antigen unknown. Study-wide findings and caveats: Patients were highly selected, enriched for treatment-naive, never-smoker and oncogene-addicted cases.

CDR3 length equals 15 residues. Deletions cut 5 bases from V and 2 bases from J, with 13 bases between. Per germline, CDR1 MGHRA and CDR2 YSYEKL. This sequence joins TRBV4-1 and TRBJ2-1, with a possible D match to TRBD2 (6 bases). Source: blood, taken at baseline. This clonotype originated in a woman aged 30 to 85 with non-small cell lung cancer. CDR3 protein: CASSSLAFPYNEQFF. CDR3 sequence (DNA): TGCGCCAGCAGCTCACTAGCCTTTCCCTACAATGAGCAGTTCTTC.